These 18 T cell receptor beta chains were all obtained from the same sample, sequenced in a study of OX40 agonist ivuxolimab in advanced cancers. The library came from the immunoSEQ multiplex PCR assay. TCRdb holds this immuneACCESS table with in-frame rearrangements only. Some clones are missing; in checked studies, unresolved V genes explain under half, and the rest has no known cause. In all, the sample holds around 68,000 clones, and over 65% of those were seen once. Of the sample, about 0.66% is held by the ten largest clones. Sequenced here: CD4+ or CD8+ T cells sorted from blood, sampled in a trial of the OX40 agonist ivuxolimab. These receptors all come from an adult with an advanced solid tumor such as melanoma, head and neck, liver or kidney cancer.

This clone was observed once. The chain carries TRBV9 and TRBJ2-2; D unresolved. The CDR3 has 17 amino acids. CDR1 and CDR2 (germline): SGDLS, YYNGEE. Between the trimmed V and J ends, which lost 6 bases and 3 bases, there was a span of 21 bases. This CDR3 is CASTLRVMNGDTGELFF. The CDR3 nucleotides are TGTGCCAGCACCCTTCGTGTTATGAACGGAGACACCGGGGAGCTGTTTTTT.

The CDR3 is CASSVANGDLEKLFF. CDR3 nucleotide sequence: TGTGCCAGCAGCGTAGCTAATGGGGACCTGGAAAAACTGTTTTTT. The V gene is TRBV9, the J gene TRBJ1-4; the D gene is possibly TRBD1 (5 bases). CDR1 and CDR2 (germline): SGDLS, YYNGEE. This CDR3 comprises 15 residues. V dropped 0 bases and J dropped 8 bases, with 14 bases sitting between them.

The V and J genes are TRBV7-2 and TRBJ2-5; D ambiguous. CDR3 length: 14 amino acids. The germline V gene has CDR1 SGHTA and CDR2 FQGNSA. The ends were cut back, 6 bases at V and 4 bases at J, with 15 bases in the middle. This CDR3 reads CASRLRLETETQYF. The CDR3 DNA follows: TGTGCCAGCAGATTAAGACTGGAAACAGAGACCCAGTACTTC.

The chain couples TRBV7-2 to TRBJ2-7, with a weak D call TRBD2 (5 bases). Trimming stripped 5 bases from V and 1 base from J, with 9 bases between. This CDR3 has 13 residues. Germline values: CDR1 SGHTA, CDR2 FQGNSA. Here the CDR3 DNA reads TGTGCCAGCAGCGCGGGCGGATCCTACGAGCAGTACTTC. Translating gives CASSAGGSYEQYF.

The rearrangement links TRBV4-1 to TRBJ1-5; D is unresolved. The V gene lost 2 bases and the J gene lost 3 bases, with 17 bases spanning the gap. Germline CDR1 is MGHRA and CDR2 is YSYEKL. The CDR3 is 17 residues long. The CDR3 DNA is TGCGCCAGCAGCCAATTGGTGGGCGGGGTCAACAATCAGCCCCAGCATTTT. Encoded protein: CASSQLVGGVNNQPQHF.

In this sample, this clone turned up a few times. The chain recombines TRBV7-3 with TRBJ2-1; D is undetermined. There are 16 residues in the CDR3. Trimming shortened V by 5 bases and J by 0 bases, and 14 bases separated the two germline ends. From germline, CDR1 is SGHTA and CDR2 FQGTGA. This CDR3 reads CASSPFLTSSYNEQFF. DNA of the CDR3: TGTGCCAGCAGCCCGTTTCTAACGAGCTCCTACAATGAGCAGTTCTTC.

Of note for this clone: As the CDR3 is not closed by the conserved phenylalanine or tryptophan, this likely results from a read error. It is unclear where the CDR3 begins or ends on the DNA, so no DNA is shown, and the CDR3 is as TCRdb lists it. The chain joins TRBV2 to TRBJ1-2; the D call in the table, TRBD1, was not verified against the DNA. Termini included, the CDR3 measures 13 amino acids. Germline-derived CDR1 and CDR2 are SNHLY and FYNNEI. CDR3 amino acids: CASRDDRGGFPVL.

The rearrangement joins TRBV29-1 to TRBJ2-3; D is undetermined. CDR3 length: 12 residues. Germline lookup yields CDR1 SQVTM and CDR2 ANQGSEA. Trimming shortened V by 5 bases and J by 1 base, and 7 bases separated the two germline ends. Here the CDR3 DNA reads TGCAGCGTTTCGACCGGCACAGATACGCAGTATTTT. This translates into CSVSTGTDTQYF.

The chain recombines TRBV5-1 with TRBJ2-5; TRBD2 matches at 9 bases. Germline CDR1 reads SGHRS; CDR2 reads YFSETQ. The CDR3 totals 15 residues. Germline trimming cut 1 base from V and 1 base from J; bases unmatched to any gene: 2. CDR3 in amino acids: CASSLTTSGQETQYF. DNA of the CDR3: TGCGCCAGCAGCTTGACGACTAGCGGCCAAGAGACCCAGTACTTC.

The genes are TRBV5-1 and TRBJ2-1; TRBD2 aligns across 7 bases. The CDR3 has 13 residues. V shed 0 bases, J shed 9 bases, and the junction held 3 bases outside the gene matches. Germline V lookup: CDR1 SGHRS, CDR2 YFSETQ. CDR3 loop: CASSLGSSGEQFF. CDR3 DNA: TGCGCCAGCAGCTTGGGCTCTAGCGGTGAGCAGTTCTTC.

On this clone itself: The same CDR3 can be traced to other DNA sequences in this sample. V usage is TRBV7-3 and J usage is TRBJ2-2; possible D gene TRBD1, 5 bases. V was cut by 5 bases and J by 1 base, with 8 bases left in between. The CDR3 consists of 14 residues. Germline V gives CDR1 SGHTA, CDR2 FQGTGA. The CDR3 bases are TGTGCCAGCAGCCCAACAGGGAACACCGGGGAGCTGTTTTTT. Translating it yields CASSPTGNTGELFF.

This clone appeared a few times. V and J are TRBV7-9 and TRBJ1-1, with a weak D call TRBD1 (6 bases). CDR1 SEHNR and CDR2 FQNEAQ come from the germline V gene (reference sequence). This CDR3 has 16 residues. V dropped 7 bases and J dropped 0 bases, with 18 bases sitting between them. CDR3 region: CASISLWGLMNTEAFF. The CDR3 bases are TGTGCCAGCATTAGTCTCTGGGGGCTCATGAACACTGAAGCTTTCTTT.

The gene calls are TRBV5-6 and TRBJ1-1; no reliable D call. V was trimmed by 0 bases and J by 3 bases, leaving 9 bases between them. The germline V gene has CDR1 SGHDT and CDR2 YYEEEE. This CDR3 has 14 amino acids. The CDR3 coding sequence is TGTGCCAGCAGCTTGGCGGACGGACACACTGAAGCTTTCTTT. Protein product: CASSLADGHTEAFF.

The chain employs TRBV6-5 and TRBJ2-7; 9 nucleotides line up with TRBD1. V lost 6 bases to trimming and J lost 4 bases; unmatched junction nucleotides: 10. The germline CDR1 and CDR2 sequences are MNHEY and SVGAGI. The CDR3 sequence is 15 residues long. As DNA, the CDR3 is TGTGCCAGCAGGGTAACAGGGGGCTATTCGTACGAGCAGTACTTC. It codes for CASRVTGGYSYEQYF.

The chain couples TRBV29-1 to TRBJ2-7, with D possibly TRBD2 on 5 matching bases. The CDR3 runs 11 residues. Germline V gene data show CDR1 as SQVTM and CDR2 as ANQGSEA. Trimming removed 7 bases from V and 4 bases from J, with 11 bases in between. CDR3: CSGGQRYEQYF. The CDR3 nucleotides read TGCAGCGGGGGTCAGCGGTACGAGCAGTACTTC.

This chain uses TRBV7-2 with TRBJ1-6; D may be TRBD1 (6 bases). V lost 5 bases to trimming and J lost 4 bases, with 12 bases between them. There are 15 residues in the CDR3. CDR1 SGHTA and CDR2 FQGNSA come from the germline V gene. The CDR3: CASSPGVLYNSPLHF. The CDR3 DNA sequence: TGTGCCAGCAGCCCAGGGGTTTTGTATAATTCACCCCTCCACTTT.

CDR3 DNA: TGTGCCAGCTCACCACCCGACTCGCGGATCTATGGCTACACCTTC. This encodes CASSPPDSRIYGYTF. This chain links TRBV18 with TRBJ1-2; D remains ambiguous. Germline lookup yields CDR1 KGHSH and CDR2 LQKENI. Trimming removed 0 bases from V and 4 bases from J, with 12 bases in between. CDR3 length: 15 residues.

V and J are TRBV18 and TRBJ1-4; unclear D gene. The V and J ends lost 1 base and 8 bases respectively, with 11 bases between them. In germline, CDR1 is KGHSH, CDR2 LQKENI. CDR3 length: 14 amino acids. Here the CDR3 DNA reads TGTGCCAGCTCACCACAACAGCCGAGCGAAAAACTGTTTTTT. Its protein is CASSPQQPSEKLFF.